This T cell receptor (beta chain) was captured by sequencing in a study of T cells in localized non-small cell lung cancer. Study conclusions and caveats: Higher T cell density in the blood was associated with longer overall survival, whereas higher adjacent-lung clonality associated with shorter survival. Median detection of top 100 tumor clones in adjacent lung was 55 to 60 clones.

This clone was observed a single time. Antigen unknown. TCRdb's copy holds only in-frame clones and misses some; the assay was immunoSEQ multiplex PCR. The sample lists around 53,000 clones, over 70% occurring once. Trimming left V 6 bases short and J 0 bases short, with 12 bases between. The CDR3 spans 15 residues. The germline V gene has CDR1 MNHEY and CDR2 SMNVEV (reference sequence). Sequences were derived from PBMCs, sampled before any cancer treatment. This TCR came from a woman aged 40 to 75 with stage II lung adenocarcinoma. The V call is TRBV27, the J call TRBJ1-5, with D uncertain. CDR3 amino acids: CASSLIGFSNQPQHF. In DNA form, the CDR3 reads TGTGCCAGCAGCCTTATCGGATTTAGCAATCAGCCCCAGCATTTT.